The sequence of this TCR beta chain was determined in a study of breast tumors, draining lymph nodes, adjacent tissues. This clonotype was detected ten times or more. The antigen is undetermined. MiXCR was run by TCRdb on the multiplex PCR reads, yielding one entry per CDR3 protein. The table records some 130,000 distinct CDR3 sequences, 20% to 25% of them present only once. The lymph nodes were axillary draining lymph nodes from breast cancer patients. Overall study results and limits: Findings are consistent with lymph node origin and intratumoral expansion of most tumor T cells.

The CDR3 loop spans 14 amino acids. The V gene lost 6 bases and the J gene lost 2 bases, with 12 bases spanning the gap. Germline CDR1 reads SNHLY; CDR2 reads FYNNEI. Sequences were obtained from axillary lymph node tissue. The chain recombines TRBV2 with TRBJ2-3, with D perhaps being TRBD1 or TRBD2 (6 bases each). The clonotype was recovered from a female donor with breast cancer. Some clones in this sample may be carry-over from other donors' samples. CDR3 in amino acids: CASRERGATDTQYF. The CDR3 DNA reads TGTGCCAGCAGGGAGAGGGGGGCCACAGATACGCAGTATTTT. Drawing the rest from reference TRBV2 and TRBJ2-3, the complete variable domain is EPEVTQTPSHQVTQMGQEVILRCVPISNHLYFYWYRQILGQKVEFLVSFYNNEISEKSEIFDDQFSVERPDGSNFTLKIRSTKLEDSAMYFCASRERGATDTQYFGPGTRLTVL.